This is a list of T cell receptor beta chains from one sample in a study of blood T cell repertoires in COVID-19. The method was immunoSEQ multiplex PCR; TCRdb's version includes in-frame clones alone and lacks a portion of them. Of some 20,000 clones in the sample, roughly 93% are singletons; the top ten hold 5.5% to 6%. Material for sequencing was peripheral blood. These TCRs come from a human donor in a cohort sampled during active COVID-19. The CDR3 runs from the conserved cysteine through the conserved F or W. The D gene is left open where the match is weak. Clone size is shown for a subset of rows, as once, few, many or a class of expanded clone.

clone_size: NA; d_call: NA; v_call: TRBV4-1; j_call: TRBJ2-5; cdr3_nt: TGCGCCAGCAGCCTAAGCGAATCTCAAGAGACCCAGTACTTC; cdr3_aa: CASSLSESQETQYF
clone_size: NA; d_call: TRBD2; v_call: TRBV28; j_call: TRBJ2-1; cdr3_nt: TGTGCCAGCACTCCGACTAGCGGGAGAAATGAGCAGTTCTTC; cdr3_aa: CASTPTSGRNEQFF
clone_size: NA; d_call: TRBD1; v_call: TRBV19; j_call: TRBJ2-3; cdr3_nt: TGTGCCAGTAGCTCCTCCAGGGGGCTCGATACGCAGTATTTT; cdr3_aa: CASSSSRGLDTQYF
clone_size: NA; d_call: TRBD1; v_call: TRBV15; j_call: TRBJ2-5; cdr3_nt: TGTGCCACCAGCAGAGAGGGGCCGACAGGGAAAGAGACCCAGTACTTC; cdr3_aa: CATSREGPTGKETQYF
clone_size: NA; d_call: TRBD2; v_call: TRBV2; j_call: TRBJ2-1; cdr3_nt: TGTGCCAGCAGTGGCGGCTTAGCGGGGGCCAATGAGCAGTTCTTC; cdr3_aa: CASSGGLAGANEQFF
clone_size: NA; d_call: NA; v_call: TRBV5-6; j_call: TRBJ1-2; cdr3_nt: TGTGCCAGCAGCCCGCAGGGGTATGGCTATGGCTACACCTTC; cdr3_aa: CASSPQGYGYGYTF
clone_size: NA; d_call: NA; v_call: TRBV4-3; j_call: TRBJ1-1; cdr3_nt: TGCGCCAGCAGCCAAGATCGGGGGGTAGGCACTGAAGCTTTCTTT; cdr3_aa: CASSQDRGVGTEAFF
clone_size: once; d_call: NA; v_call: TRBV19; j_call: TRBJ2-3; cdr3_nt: TGTGCCAGTAGTACCAGTGTTCGGGGGAGGAACACAGATACGCAGTATTTT; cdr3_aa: CASSTSVRGRNTDTQYF
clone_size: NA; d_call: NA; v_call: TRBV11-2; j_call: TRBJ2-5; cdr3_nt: TGTGCCAGCAGCTTATCCAGGTTCGGGGACTCACAAGAGACCCAGTACTTC; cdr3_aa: CASSLSRFGDSQETQYF
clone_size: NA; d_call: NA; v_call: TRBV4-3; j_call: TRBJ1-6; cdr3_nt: TGCGCCAGCAGCCAAGATGGAGGGACGGCAAGCTCCTATAATTCACCCCTCCACTTT; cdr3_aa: CASSQDGGTASSYNSPLHF
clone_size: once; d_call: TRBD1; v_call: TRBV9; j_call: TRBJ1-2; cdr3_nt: TGTGCCAGCAGCGTAGATCCCGGACAGGGGGTCGGTGGAGGCTACACCTTC; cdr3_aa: CASSVDPGQGVGGGYTF
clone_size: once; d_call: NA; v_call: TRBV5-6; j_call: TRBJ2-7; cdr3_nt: TGTGCCAGCAGCCGGGACATCGGCTACGAGCAGTACTTC; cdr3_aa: CASSRDIGYEQYF
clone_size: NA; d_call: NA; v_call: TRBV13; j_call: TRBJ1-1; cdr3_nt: TGTGCCAGCAGCCTAAGGACAGCCAATGAAGCTTTCTTT; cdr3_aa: CASSLRTANEAFF
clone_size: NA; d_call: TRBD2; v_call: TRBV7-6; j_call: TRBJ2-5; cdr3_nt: TGTGCCAGCAGCTTGGTTGCGGGAGGGCCGTTAGAGACCCAGTACTTC; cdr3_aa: CASSLVAGGPLETQYF
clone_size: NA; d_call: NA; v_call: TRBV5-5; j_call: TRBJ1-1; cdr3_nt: TGTGCCAGCAGACGAGAAATCGTGAACACTGAAGCTTTCTTT; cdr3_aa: CASRREIVNTEAFF
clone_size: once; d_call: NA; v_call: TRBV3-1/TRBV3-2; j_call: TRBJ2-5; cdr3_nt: TGTGCCAGCAGCCATAGGAAGAGACAGCAAGAGACCCAGTACTTC; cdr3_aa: CASSHRKRQQETQYF
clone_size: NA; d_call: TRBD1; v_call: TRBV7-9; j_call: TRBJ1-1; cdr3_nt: TGTGCCAGCTTGGGACAGGGCGGCGCCGAAGCTGAAGCTTTCTTT; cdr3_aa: CASLGQGGAEAEAFF
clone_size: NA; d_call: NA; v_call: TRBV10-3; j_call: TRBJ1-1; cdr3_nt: TGTGCCATCAGTGAACAGGGGAACACTGAAGCTTTCTTT; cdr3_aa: CAISEQGNTEAFF
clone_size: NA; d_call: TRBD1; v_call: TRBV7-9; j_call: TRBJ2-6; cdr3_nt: TGTGCCAGCAGCTTAGTTAGTTTACAGGGGGCTGGGGCCAACGTCCTGACTTTC; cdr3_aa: CASSLVSLQGAGANVLTF
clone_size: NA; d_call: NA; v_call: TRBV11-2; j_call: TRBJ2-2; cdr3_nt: TGTGCCAGCACCCCTTACCGGGACTCAGAACCCCCCGGGGAGCTGTTTTTT; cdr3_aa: CASTPYRDSEPPGELFF
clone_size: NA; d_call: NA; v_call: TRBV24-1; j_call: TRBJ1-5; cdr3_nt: TGTGCCACTCAGGAGGGTAACAATCAGCCCCAGCATTTT; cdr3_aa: CATQEGNNQPQHF
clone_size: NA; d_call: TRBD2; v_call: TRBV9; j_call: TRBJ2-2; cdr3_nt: TGTGCCAGCAGCGTAGTAGACGGGGGGGCCATAGGCACCGGGGAGCTGTTTTTT; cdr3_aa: CASSVVDGGAIGTGELFF
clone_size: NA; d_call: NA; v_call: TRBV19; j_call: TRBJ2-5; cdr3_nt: TGTGCCAGCGCCCAACAAGGACAGTTCCAAGAGACCCAGTACTTC; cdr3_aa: CASAQQGQFQETQYF
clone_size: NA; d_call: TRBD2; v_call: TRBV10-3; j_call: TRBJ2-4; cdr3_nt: TGTGCCATCGGCGGACTAGCGGGGAACATTCAGTACTTC; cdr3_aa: CAIGGLAGNIQYF
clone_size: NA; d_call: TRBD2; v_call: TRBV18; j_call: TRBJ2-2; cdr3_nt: TGTGCCAGCTCACCACGGCGGGGGGCGAACACCGGGGAGCTGTTTTTT; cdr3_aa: CASSPRRGANTGELFF
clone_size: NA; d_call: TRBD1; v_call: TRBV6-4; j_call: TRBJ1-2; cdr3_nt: TGTGCCAGCAGGGGACAGGGGGCTGGGAACTATGGCTACACCTTC; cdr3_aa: CASRGQGAGNYGYTF
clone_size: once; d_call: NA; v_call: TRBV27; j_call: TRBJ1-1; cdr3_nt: TGTGCCAGCAGTTACTACAGGGCAGGTTCGCGAAACACTGAAGCTTTCTTT; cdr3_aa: CASSYYRAGSRNTEAFF
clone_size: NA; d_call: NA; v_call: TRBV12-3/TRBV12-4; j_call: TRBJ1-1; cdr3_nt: TGTGCCAGCAGTTTTAACCGGGAAGCTTTCTTT; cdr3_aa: CASSFNREAFF
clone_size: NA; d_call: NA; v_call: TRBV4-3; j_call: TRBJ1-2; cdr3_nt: TGCGCCAGCAGCCAAGATACAAGCTATGGCTACACCTTC; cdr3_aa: CASSQDTSYGYTF
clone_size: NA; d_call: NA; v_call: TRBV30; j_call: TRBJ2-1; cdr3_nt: TGTGCCTGGAGTGTAACCAGGGGAATTGGTGAGCAGTTCTTC; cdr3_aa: CAWSVTRGIGEQFF
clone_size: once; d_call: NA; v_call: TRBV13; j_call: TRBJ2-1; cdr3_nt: TGTGCCAGCAGCTTACCAGGCCGGCTTAATGAGCAGTTCTTC; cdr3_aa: CASSLPGRLNEQFF
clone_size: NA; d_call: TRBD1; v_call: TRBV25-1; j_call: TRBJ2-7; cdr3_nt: TGTGCCAGCACCCATAACGGACAGGGTATCTACGAGCAGTACTTC; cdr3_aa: CASTHNGQGIYEQYF
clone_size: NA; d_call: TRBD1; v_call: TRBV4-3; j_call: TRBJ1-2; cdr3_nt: TGCGCCAGCAGCCAAGATAGGGGGGACAGGGGGGCTCTCTATGGCTACACCTTC; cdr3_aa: CASSQDRGDRGALYGYTF
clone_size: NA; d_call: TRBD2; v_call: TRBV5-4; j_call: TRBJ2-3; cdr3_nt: TGTGCCAGCAGCTTGACGGGACTAAGCACAGATACGCAGTATTTT; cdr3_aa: CASSLTGLSTDTQYF
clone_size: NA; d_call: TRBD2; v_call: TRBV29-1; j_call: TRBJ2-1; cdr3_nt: TGCAGCGTTGAAGATGGGTTAGCGGGAGAATACAATGAGCAGTTCTTC; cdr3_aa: CSVEDGLAGEYNEQFF
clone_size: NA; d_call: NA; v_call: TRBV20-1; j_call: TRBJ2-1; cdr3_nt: TGCAGTGCTAGTCTCTACCGCTCCTACAATGAGCAGTTCTTC; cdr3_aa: CSASLYRSYNEQFF
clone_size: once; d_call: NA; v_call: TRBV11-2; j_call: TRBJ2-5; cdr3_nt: TGTGCCAGCAGCTCCGCCCGGGGAGCCTTAGAGACCCAGTACTTC; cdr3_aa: CASSSARGALETQYF
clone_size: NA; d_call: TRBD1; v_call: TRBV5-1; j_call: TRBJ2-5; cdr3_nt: TGCGCCAGCAAGTCCTCCGGGACAGGGATCCACGAGACCCAGTACTTC; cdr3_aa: CASKSSGTGIHETQYF
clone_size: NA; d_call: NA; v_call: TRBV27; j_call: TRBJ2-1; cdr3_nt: TGTGCCAGCAGTTTAAGCAACCCGAACAATGAGCAGTTCTTC; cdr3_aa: CASSLSNPNNEQFF
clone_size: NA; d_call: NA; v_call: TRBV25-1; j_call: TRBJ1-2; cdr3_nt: TGTGCCAGCAGTGAATACCCGGGAGGCTACACCTTC; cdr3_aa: CASSEYPGGYTF
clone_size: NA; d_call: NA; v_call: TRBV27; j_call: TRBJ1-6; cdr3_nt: TGTGCCAGCAGTTTAACGGGTTACTATAATTCACCCCTCCACTTT; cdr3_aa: CASSLTGYYNSPLHF
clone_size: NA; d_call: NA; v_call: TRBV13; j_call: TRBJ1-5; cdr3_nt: TGTGCCAGCAGCTTAGGGGGGCCGAATCAGCCCCAGCATTTT; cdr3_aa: CASSLGGPNQPQHF
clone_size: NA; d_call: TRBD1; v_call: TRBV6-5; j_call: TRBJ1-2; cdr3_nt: TGTGCCAGAGTGGGACAGAAAACTAACTATGGCTACACCTTC; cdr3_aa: CARVGQKTNYGYTF